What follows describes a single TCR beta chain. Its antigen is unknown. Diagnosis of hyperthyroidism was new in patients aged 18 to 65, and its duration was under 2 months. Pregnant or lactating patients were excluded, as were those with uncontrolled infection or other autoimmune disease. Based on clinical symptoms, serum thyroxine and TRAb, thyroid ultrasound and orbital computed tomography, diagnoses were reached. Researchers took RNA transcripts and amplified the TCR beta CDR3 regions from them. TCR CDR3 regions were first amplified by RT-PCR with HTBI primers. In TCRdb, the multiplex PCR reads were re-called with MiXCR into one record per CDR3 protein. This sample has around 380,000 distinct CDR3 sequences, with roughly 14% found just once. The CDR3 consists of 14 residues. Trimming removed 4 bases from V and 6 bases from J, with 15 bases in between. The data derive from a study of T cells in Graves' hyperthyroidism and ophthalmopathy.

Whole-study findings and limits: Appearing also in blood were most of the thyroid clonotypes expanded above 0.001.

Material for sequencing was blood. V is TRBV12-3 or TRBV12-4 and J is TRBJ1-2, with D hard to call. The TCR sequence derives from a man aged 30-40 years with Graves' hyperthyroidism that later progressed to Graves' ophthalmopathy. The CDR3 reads CASSSRRNWDGYTF. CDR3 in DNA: TGTGCCAGCAGTTCCCGACGGAATTGGGATGGCTACACCTTC.